This entry is about one TCR beta chain. This record comes from a study of blood T cell repertoires in COVID-19. Study-wide background: The study drew acute and convalescent COVID-19 samples from the United States, Italy and Spain.

Source study methods: Researchers report that nucleated cell counts were estimated from reference gene primer amplification. Assay used: immunoSEQ multiplex PCR; TCRdb lists only in-frame clones, some missing. V and J calls and clone size are given by that table; D and trimming were obtained from the DNA. Of about 150,000 clones listed, about 85% are singletons. Trimming removed 4 bases from V and 2 bases from J, with 9 bases in between. The CDR3 sequence is 14 residues long. Germline V CDR1 and CDR2: MNHNS, SASEGT. The chain has TRBV6-1 and TRBJ1-3; no clear D gene. The specimen was peripheral blood. The TCR sequence derives from a woman aged 55-69 years with COVID-19, enrolled during active disease. As DNA, the CDR3 is TGTGCCAGCAGTGCAGCAGGAGCTGGAAACACCATATATTTT. Its translation: CASSAAGAGNTIYF.